These T cell receptor beta chains were read from a single sample in a study of follicular helper T cells after annual influenza vaccination. Only in-frame clones appear in the TCRdb table, and some are missing; sequencing was by immunoSEQ multiplex PCR. The data show 10,000 or so clones, about 83% seen once. This sample comprised CXCR5- memory CD4+ T cells sorted from blood, obtained 7 days after influenza vaccination. The source of these receptors is an adult who received the influenza vaccine. Both conserved end residues are part of each CDR3. D genes are given only for firm matches.

v_gene,j_gene,d_gene,CDR3aa
TRBV7-8,TRBJ2-3,.,CASSLAAKDTQYF
TRBV27,TRBJ2-7,.,CASSHRDEQYF
TRBV15,TRBJ2-1,.,CATSRARSSYNEQFF
TRBV5-6,TRBJ2-7,TRBD1,CASSLMTGYAYEQYF
TRBV7-2,TRBJ2-2,.,CASSLALTGSANTGELFF
TRBV11-3,TRBJ1-1,.,CASSLGSSTEAFF
TRBV11-2,TRBJ1-1,TRBD1,CASSLDRRGQGTEAFF
TRBV2,TRBJ1-2,.,CASLDGALNYGYTF
TRBV7-9,TRBJ2-6,.,CASSLAEQSSGANVLTF
TRBV10-3,TRBJ2-5,TRBD2,CAISKELGGGQETQYF
TRBV30,TRBJ2-1,TRBD2,CAWSSPAGGGRDEQFF
TRBV6-1,TRBJ1-1,.,CAIALLPGMNTEAFF
TRBV6-1,TRBJ2-7,.,CASSEAVLLGHEQYF
TRBV18,TRBJ1-5,.,CASSPGSLQNQPQHF
TRBV7-2,TRBJ2-1,TRBD2,CASSLPLLAGGPDEQFF
TRBV19,TRBJ1-4,.,CASSGPGANEKLFF
TRBV4-3,TRBJ2-1,.,CASSQEMNTEQFF
TRBV27,TRBJ2-3,.,CASRPDWGDTQYF
TRBV6-5,TRBJ2-2,TRBD2,CASRLASGGTGELFF
TRBV7-9,TRBJ2-2,.,CASSLAVSGPGELFF
TRBV19,TRBJ1-1,.,CASTQGPKMAFF
TRBV14,TRBJ2-1,TRBD2,CASSTLGLAAYNEQFF
TRBV29-1,TRBJ1-2,TRBD1,CSDAVPGQGVDGYTF
TRBV7-2,TRBJ2-7,TRBD2,CASSHSSGTSGSYPYEQYF
TRBV2,TRBJ2-5,.,CASSEDRQAETQYF
TRBV28,TRBJ1-5,TRBD1,CASRLGQGFSYSNQPQHF
TRBV14,TRBJ1-1,.,CASSSKVRSGQLIPEAFF
TRBV6-5,TRBJ1-1,TRBD1,CASSYSGQGVSEAFF
TRBV9,TRBJ2-3,.,CASTRAGLAGDTQYF
TRBV7-2,TRBJ2-7,TRBD1,CASSYIVSGTGESHEQYF
TRBV7-2,TRBJ2-1,.,CASSLGSDRAQFF
TRBV19,TRBJ2-3,TRBD1,CASSSTGTGDTDTQYF
TRBV14,TRBJ1-4,TRBD1,CASSQGGTGSEKLFF
TRBV18,TRBJ2-5,.,CASSETQGETQYF
TRBV4-1,TRBJ2-5,TRBD2,CASSPSGSGGKETQYF
TRBV7-2,TRBJ2-3,TRBD2,CASSPRRLAGGVGDTQYF
TRBV28,TRBJ2-7,TRBD1,CASSATGTGALGEQYF
TRBV5-8,TRBJ2-5,TRBD1,CASSGGTGIPETQYF
TRBV9,TRBJ2-1,TRBD2,CASSAGRRAQNEQFF
TRBV14,TRBJ2-1,TRBD2,CASSYLAGAYNEQFF
TRBV28,TRBJ2-7,TRBD1,CASTPDRGSYEQYF
TRBV2,TRBJ2-7,.,CASSEQPGRNYEQYF
TRBV30,TRBJ2-6,.,CAWARAGANVLTF
TRBV6-1,TRBJ1-5,.,CASSDRVRQPQHF
TRBV19,TRBJ1-4,TRBD1,CASSNRDRGRGVEKLFF
TRBV21-1,TRBJ1-5,.,CASSAPGQGAGQPQHF
TRBV5-4,TRBJ2-3,.,CASSLGYSTDTQYF
TRBV6-5,TRBJ1-4,.,CASSVGRANEKLFF
TRBV4-3,TRBJ1-4,.,CASSQDRVVATNEKLFF
TRBV23-1,TRBJ2-7,.,CASSQRDLIYEQYF
TRBV5-1,TRBJ2-5,.,CASSLAETQYF
TRBV7-6,TRBJ2-2,.,CASSLRLNTGELFF
TRBV10-3,TRBJ2-3,TRBD1,CAISGGRDRGADTQYF
TRBV27,TRBJ2-7,.,CASADPYEQYF
TRBV28,TRBJ1-2,.,CASSGQFAVGVVAYGYTF
TRBV7-2,TRBJ2-3,.,CASSLDPGAGTDTQYF
TRBV6-6,TRBJ2-5,.,CASKGVPQETQYF
TRBV11-3,TRBJ2-6,.,CASSPGRGPGANVLTF
TRBV5-4,TRBJ2-3,.,CASSLDRFTDTQYF